This T cell receptor (beta chain) was recorded in a study of cytomegalovirus exposure and HLA in healthy donors. V was trimmed by 4 bases and J by 2 bases, leaving 23 bases between them. Germline loops: CDR1 MGHRA, CDR2 YSYEKL. CDR3 size: 18 residues. Turning to this clone: The target antigen is unknown.

Overall study results and limits: TCR clusters originating in the first cohort tended to co-occur in the 110 or so validation repertoires, according to a later analysis.

The data were produced by immunoSEQ multiplex PCR, yet TCRdb's version contains in-frame clones alone and is incomplete. The data show 250,000 to 400,000 clones, 87% seen once. This sequence originates from a woman aged 30 to 39 in good health and CMV-seropositive. Source material: PBMCs. The rearrangement joins TRBV4-1 to TRBJ2-5, with D possibly being TRBD2 (6 bases). CDR3 nucleotides: TGCGCCAGCAGCCCCGCCTCCTCCGGGTTTGCGGGACAAGAGACCCAGTACTTC. This encodes CASSPASSGFAGQETQYF.